Presented here are 12 T cell receptor beta chains from one specimen sequenced in a study of long-term antiretroviral therapy in people with HIV. Sequencing relied on immunoSEQ assay v3.0, run at survey level. Assay: immunoSEQ multiplex PCR; the TCRdb copy retains only in-frame clones and omits some. The table records roughly 14,000 clones, about four fifths of them present only once. The source material was unsorted PBMCs, sampled just before starting antiretroviral therapy. The receptors originated from a man aged 35-49 years with HIV.

The chain has TRBV5-1 and TRBJ2-7; tentatively, D is TRBD1 (6 bases). V was pared by 5 bases and J by 6 bases, with 15 bases between. Looked up from germline, CDR1 is SGHRS and CDR2 is YFSETQ. This CDR3 has 13 amino acids. CDR3 in amino acids: CASSTLGAGEQYF. The CDR3 nucleotides are TGCGCCAGCAGTACTCTGGGGGCGGGCGAGCAGTACTTC.

This clone was recorded only once. The J gene is TRBJ2-1, the V gene TRBV5-6; TRBD2 matches 10 bases. This CDR3 has 16 amino acids. CDR1 is SGHDT, CDR2 YYEEEE, per germline. Trimming cost V 0 bases and J 6 bases; bases outside gene matches: 6. In nucleotides, the CDR3 is TGTGCCAGCAGCTTGGCCGGAGCGGGAGGGAGCAATGAGCAGTTCTTC. This gives the protein CASSLAGAGGSNEQFF.

The chain links TRBV15 to TRBJ1-3; D gene unclear. V was cut by 7 bases and J by 0 bases, with 13 bases left in between. The CDR3 sequence is 15 residues long. Germline V gene data show CDR1 as LNHNV and CDR2 as YYDKDF (reference sequence). CDR3 in DNA: TGTGCCACCACCGCCACCGGGAACTCTGGAAACACCATATATTTT. Protein: CATTATGNSGNTIYF.

This rearrangement joins TRBV4-1 to TRBJ1-1, with 7 bases lining up with TRBD1. Germline V gives CDR1 MGHRA, CDR2 YSYEKL. Trimming took 1 base from V and 0 from J; bases not matched to a gene: 8. This CDR3 is built from 17 residues. CDR3 residues: CASSQGGTATMNTEAFF. For the CDR3, the DNA is TGCGCCAGCAGCCAAGGCGGGACAGCTACTATGAACACTGAAGCTTTCTTT.

This chain joins TRBV6-1 and TRBJ1-2; D remains ambiguous. Trimming shortened V by 10 bases and J by 4 bases, and 19 bases separated the two germline ends. Germline V gives CDR1 MNHNS, CDR2 SASEGT. The CDR3 has 14 amino acids. CDR3 in DNA: TGTGCCACCCTACGGACGCCGAGCTCCTATGGCTACACCTTC. As protein: CATLRTPSSYGYTF.

The chain combines TRBV10-2 with TRBJ1-1; tentatively, D is TRBD1 (5 bases). The germline V gene encodes CDR1 WSHSY and CDR2 SAAADI. Deletions cut 11 bases from V and 0 bases from J, with 13 bases between. This CDR3 contains 13 residues. The CDR3 spells CAVGADMNTEAFF. In DNA, the CDR3 is TGCGCCGTAGGAGCGGACATGAACACTGAAGCTTTCTTT.

The chain joins TRBV19 to TRBJ2-1, with TRBD2 matching over 7 bases. Trimming at V came to 2 bases and at J to 2 bases, leaving 3 bases not matched to a gene. The CDR3 consists of 15 residues. From germline, CDR1 is LNHDA and CDR2 SQIVND (reference sequence). CDR3 amino acids: CASSITSATYNEQFF. For the CDR3, the DNA is TGTGCCAGTAGTATAACTAGCGCAACCTACAATGAGCAGTTCTTC.

This sequence joins TRBV6-1 and TRBJ2-3; D ambiguous. The V gene's germline CDR1 is MNHNS and CDR2 SASEGT. The CDR3 has 15 residues. V lost 2 bases, J lost 0 bases, and 9 bases lay in between. The CDR3 sequence is CASSEFGGSTDTQYF. The CDR3 bases are TGTGCCAGCAGTGAATTTGGTGGGAGCACAGATACGCAGTATTTT.

This chain links TRBV29-1 with TRBJ2-2; maybe TRBD1 (6 bases). The CDR3 loop spans 13 amino acids. Germline V gene sequence: CDR1 SQVTM, CDR2 ANQGSEA. V was shortened by 4 bases and J by 7 bases, with 13 bases between the two germline ends. In DNA form, the CDR3 reads TGCAGCGTTGTTGTGACAGGCCTCGGGGAGCTGTTTTTT. Translating gives CSVVVTGLGELFF.

The chain couples TRBV4-1 to TRBJ2-2; 11 bases agree with TRBD1. This CDR3 has 18 amino acids. J lost 5 bases, V lost 0 bases, and 8 bases had no gene match. Germline CDR1 is MGHRA and CDR2 is YSYEKL. The CDR3 bases are TGCGCCAGCAGCCAAGAATTCCTCGGACAGGGGGCAACCGGGGAGCTGTTTTTT. Its translation is CASSQEFLGQGATGELFF.

The chain couples TRBV7-9 to TRBJ1-3; D is unresolved. The CDR3 is 14 amino acids. Per germline, CDR1 SEHNR and CDR2 FQNEAQ (reference sequence). V lost 4 bases to trimming and J lost 0 bases, with 7 bases between them. This CDR3 is CASSSGYSGNTIYF. CDR3 DNA sequence: TGTGCCAGCAGCTCTGGTTACTCTGGAAACACCATATATTTT.

This chain joins TRBV2 and TRBJ1-2; perhaps TRBD1 as D (5 bases). CDR3 length equals 13 residues. From germline, CDR1 is SNHLY and CDR2 FYNNEI. Trimming took 3 bases from V and 8 from J, leaving 13 bases between them. This CDR3 reads CASSEGGRKGYTF. CDR3 nucleotide sequence: TGTGCCAGCAGTGAGGGGGGAAGGAAGGGCTACACCTTC.